These T cell receptor beta chains were read from a single sample in a study of OX40 agonist ivuxolimab in advanced cancers. Assay: immunoSEQ multiplex PCR; the TCRdb copy retains only in-frame clones and omits some. The table records about 66,000 clones, around 87% of them present only once. Sequenced here: CD4+ or CD8+ T cells sorted from blood, sampled in a trial of the OX40 agonist ivuxolimab. The receptor source for this set is an adult with an advanced solid tumor such as melanoma, head and neck, liver or kidney cancer. Each CDR3 is given with its conserved first and last residue. D genes are given only for firm matches. Size tells how often a clone was seen (once, few, many) or the class of an expanded clone, and some rows leave it out.

TRBD1	TRBV30	NA	TRBJ1-6	CAGDSLNSPLHF	TGTGCCGGGGACAGCCTTAATTCACCCCTCCACTTT
NA	TRBV6-6	few	TRBJ2-7	CASSYYGGDEQYF	TGTGCCAGCAGTTACTACGGGGGAGACGAGCAGTACTTC
TRBD1	TRBV6-1	NA	TRBJ1-2	CASSEIRDSIWGYTF	TGTGCCAGCAGTGAGATCCGGGACAGCATTTGGGGCTACACCTTC
NA	TRBV9	NA	TRBJ1-3	CASSVEGTLLSSGNTIYF	TGTGCCAGCAGCGTAGAAGGGACACTCCTTTCCTCTGGAAACACCATATATTTT
NA	TRBV19	NA	TRBJ1-5	CASSIISQPQHF	TGTGCCAGTAGTATAATCAGCCAGCCCCAGCATTTT
NA	TRBV4-1	NA	TRBJ1-1	CASSQGRGTEAFF	TGCGCCAGCAGCCAAGGACGGGGGACTGAAGCTTTCTTT
TRBD2	TRBV23-1	NA	TRBJ2-1	CASSPARGGGTSGSSNEQFF	TGCGCCAGCAGTCCGGCGAGGGGAGGGGGGACTAGCGGGAGTTCCAATGAGCAGTTCTTC
TRBD1	TRBV5-1	NA	TRBJ1-2	CASSLRQGNYGYTF	TGCGCCAGCAGCCTACGACAGGGTAACTATGGCTACACCTTC
NA	TRBV7-3	NA	TRBJ2-7	CASSPIRLGDEQYF	TGTGCCAGCAGCCCGATCCGCTTGGGGGACGAGCAGTACTTC
NA	TRBV19	NA	TRBJ2-7	CASSIEGTESPSYEQYF	TGTGCCAGTAGTATTGAGGGAACGGAATCGCCCTCCTACGAGCAGTACTTC
TRBD2	TRBV10-3	NA	TRBJ2-3	CASLGLAGGSDTQYF	TGTGCCAGCCTGGGACTAGCGGGGGGGTCGGATACGCAGTATTTT
NA	TRBV25-1	few	TRBJ1-5	CASSDKTQGFGQPQHF	TGTGCCAGCAGCGACAAAACCCAGGGATTCGGTCAGCCCCAGCATTTT
NA	TRBV7-3	NA	TRBJ1-6	CASSLIGGNITPLHF	TGTGCCAGCAGCTTAATCGGCGGCAATATAACACCCCTCCACTTT
NA	TRBV7-9	once	TRBJ1-2	CASSLMNYGYTF	TGTGCCAGCAGCTTAATGAACTATGGCTACACCTTC
NA	TRBV7-8	few	TRBJ1-5	CASSTDTYQPQHF	TGTGCCAGCAGCACGGACACGTATCAGCCCCAGCATTTT
NA	TRBV30	NA	TRBJ2-4	CAWSGGQNIQYF	TGTGCCTGGAGTGGCGGGCAAAACATTCAGTACTTC
NA	TRBV28	NA	TRBJ2-7	CASSPFLAEQYF	TGTGCCAGCAGTCCCTTCCTGGCAGAGCAGTACTTC
NA	TRBV6-6	NA	TRBJ1-5	CASRGGGGNQPQHF	TGTGCCAGCAGGGGGGGCGGTGGCAATCAGCCCCAGCATTTT
NA	TRBV9	once	TRBJ2-2	CASSPRGTELTGELFF	TGTGCCAGCAGCCCCCGCGGGACAGAGCTCACCGGGGAGCTGTTTTTT
NA	TRBV7-9	NA	TRBJ1-1	CASSLSSTEAFF	TGTGCCAGCAGCTTAAGCAGCACTGAAGCTTTCTTT
NA	TRBV29-1	once	TRBJ2-3	CSVEGWVTVPIYTDTQYF	TGCAGCGTTGAAGGTTGGGTGACAGTCCCGATATACACAGATACGCAGTATTTT
TRBD1	TRBV29-1	NA	TRBJ2-7	CSALTGGSYEQYF	TGCAGCGCCTTAACAGGGGGCTCCTACGAGCAGTACTTC
NA	TRBV10-3	NA	TRBJ2-7	CAISESKGGPNSYEQYF	TGTGCCATCAGTGAGTCGAAAGGGGGGCCGAACTCCTACGAGCAGTACTTC
NA	TRBV5-4	NA	TRBJ2-7	CASSLQGAFYEQYF	TGTGCCAGCAGCTTGCAGGGCGCGTTCTACGAGCAGTACTTC
NA	TRBV11-2	NA	TRBJ1-2	CASSLDGPIGYTF	TGTGCCAGCAGCTTAGATGGACCTATTGGCTACACCTTC
NA	TRBV7-9	NA	TRBJ1-2	CASSLVSGPHGYTF	TGTGCCAGCAGCTTAGTTTCAGGGCCTCATGGCTACACCTTC
NA	TRBV19	NA	TRBJ1-2	CASSIDGAYGYTF	TGTGCCAGTAGTATAGATGGGGCCTATGGCTACACCTTC
NA	TRBV27	NA	TRBJ1-5	CASSYGARQPQHF	TGTGCCAGCAGTTACGGGGCTCGTCAGCCCCAGCATTTT
TRBD2	TRBV7-9	many	TRBJ2-7	CASSLNPASGVYEQYF	TGTGCCAGCAGCTTAAATCCGGCTAGCGGGGTATACGAGCAGTACTTC
TRBD1	TRBV4-1	NA	TRBJ2-7	CASSNRQGSKEQYF	TGCGCCAGCAGCAACCGACAGGGGTCAAAGGAGCAGTACTTC
NA	TRBV29-1	NA	TRBJ1-1	CSALQENTEAFF	TGCAGCGCCCTACAGGAGAACACTGAAGCTTTCTTT
TRBD1	TRBV7-9	once	TRBJ1-2	CASSLSRWTGDNYGYTF	TGTGCCAGCAGCTTATCGCGGTGGACAGGAGATAACTATGGCTACACCTTC
NA	TRBV6-1	NA	TRBJ1-1	CASSEATGRNTEAFF	TGTGCCAGCAGTGAAGCGACGGGACGAAACACTGAAGCTTTCTTT
NA	TRBV6-5	NA	TRBJ2-5	CASSYGGLDQETQYF	TGTGCCAGCAGTTACGGGGGACTCGACCAAGAGACCCAGTACTTC
NA	TRBV27	few	TRBJ2-7	CASRQGFSGIYEQYF	TGTGCCAGCAGGCAGGGTTTTAGTGGGATCTACGAGCAGTACTTC
TRBD1	TRBV2	NA	TRBJ2-4	CASRGGQGRNIQYF	TGTGCCAGCAGGGGAGGACAGGGGAGAAACATTCAGTACTTC
NA	TRBV27	NA	TRBJ1-5	CASSPGLTPQHF	TGTGCCAGCAGCCCAGGCCTTACTCCCCAGCATTTT
TRBD2	TRBV4-1	NA	TRBJ2-7	CASSQDSIFLAGEERPGYEQYF	TGCGCCAGCAGCCAAGATTCTATATTTCTAGCGGGAGAGGAGAGACCGGGTTACGAGCAGTACTTC
NA	TRBV27	once	TRBJ2-1	CASSLFKYNEQFF	TGTGCCAGCAGTTTATTTAAGTACAATGAGCAGTTCTTC
NA	TRBV7-9	once	TRBJ2-7	CASSLVVRNLGEQYF	TGTGCCAGCAGCTTAGTGGTCAGAAACCTAGGAGAGCAGTACTTC
NA	TRBV7-9	NA	TRBJ2-5	CASSLGRANQETQYF	TGTGCCAGCAGCTTAGGGCGGGCTAACCAAGAGACCCAGTACTTC
NA	TRBV19	NA	TRBJ2-1	CASSIGLPGNEQFF	TGTGCCAGTAGTATTGGCCTTCCCGGCAATGAGCAGTTCTTC
TRBD2	TRBV11-2	few	TRBJ2-7	CASSSRGLAGGWEQYF	TGTGCCAGCAGCTCACGCGGACTAGCGGGAGGATGGGAGCAGTACTTC
NA	TRBV29-1	NA	TRBJ1-1	CSVGEAFF	TGCAGCGTTGGCGAAGCTTTCTTT
NA	TRBV13	NA	TRBJ1-1	CASSFAPTEAFF	TGTGCCAGCAGCTTCGCTCCCACTGAAGCTTTCTTT
TRBD2	TRBV27	NA	TRBJ2-7	CASSPGQYTGTSPVEQYF	TGTGCCAGCAGTCCCGGACAGTACACCGGGACTAGTCCCGTCGAGCAGTACTTC
NA	TRBV5-1	once	TRBJ2-5	CASSLSRGWKETQYF	TGCGCCAGCAGCTTGAGTAGGGGTTGGAAAGAGACCCAGTACTTC
NA	TRBV27	NA	TRBJ2-3	CASSYSWTDTQYF	TGTGCCAGCAGTTACTCGTGGACAGATACGCAGTATTTT